Shown below are 18 T cell receptor beta chains from a single sample sequenced in a study of a mutant IDH1 vaccine in newly diagnosed glioma. TCRdb keeps only in-frame clones here, not all; method: immunoSEQ multiplex PCR. The table records roughly 51,000 clones, 86% of them present only once. Time point given: baseline, week 1 (first vaccination visit). Treatment specified: pre-vaccination baseline after standard-of-care therapy. This specimen consisted of PBMCs, obtained from a glioma patient treated with radiotherapy, temozolomide or both. The receptors shown here come from a man between 35 and 55 years old with glioma.

The chain carries TRBV5-6 and TRBJ2-1; the match to TRBD2 covers 14 bases. CDR1 is SGHDT and CDR2 is YYEEEE in the germline V gene. V shed 4 bases, J shed 7 bases, and the junction held 7 bases outside the gene matches. There are 16 residues in the CDR3. This CDR3 reads CASSPGLAGVSNEQFF. Written as DNA, the CDR3 is TGTGCCAGCAGCCCGGGACTAGCGGGAGTTTCAAATGAGCAGTTCTTC.

The gene calls are TRBV2 and TRBJ2-7; 8 bases are a match to TRBD1. This CDR3 is 15 amino acids long. The J segment lost 3 bases and the V segment lost 4 bases, leaving 8 bases of the junction unmatched. The germline gives CDR1 SNHLY, CDR2 FYNNEI. The CDR3 here is CASSGYGTGSYEQYF. CDR3 DNA sequence: TGTGCCAGCAGTGGATACGGGACAGGTAGCTACGAGCAGTACTTC. The variable domain in full, with the rest retrieved from reference TRBV2 and TRBJ2-7, is EPEVTQTPSHQVTQMGQEVILRCVPISNHLYFYWYRQILGQKVEFLVSFYNNEISEKSEIFDDQFSVERPDGSNFTLKIRSTKLEDSAMYFCASSGYGTGSYEQYFGPGTRLTVT.

This clone was found once. The chain combines TRBV12-5 with TRBJ2-7; 12 positions agree with TRBD2. The CDR3 totals 15 residues. With 6 bases clipped from V and 3 bases from J, the junction kept 6 bases outside the gene matches. Germline V gives CDR1 LGHNT, CDR2 FRNRAP. The chain's CDR3 is CASGRGLAGIYEQYF. CDR3 in DNA: TGTGCTAGTGGCCGGGGACTAGCGGGTATCTACGAGCAGTACTTC. Full variable domain (outside the CDR3, taken from reference TRBV12-5 and TRBJ2-7): DARVTQTPRHKVTEMGQEVTMRCQPILGHNTVFWYRQTMMQGLELLAYFRNRAPLDDSGMPKDRFSAEMPDATLATLKIQPSEPRDSAVYFCASGRGLAGIYEQYFGPGTRLTVT.

This clone was counted only a few times. The chain has TRBV5-1 and TRBJ1-4; TRBD1 is a possible D gene (5 bases). CDR1 SGHRS and CDR2 YFSETQ come from the germline V gene. The CDR3 totals 14 residues. With 4 bases removed from V and 4 bases from J, the gap between germline ends came to 11 bases. The DNA of the CDR3 is TGCGCCAGCAGCCCCGGGACGGATAATGAAAAACTGTTTTTT. This gives the protein CASSPGTDNEKLFF.

This chain joins TRBV7-8 and TRBJ2-7; weak D call: TRBD1 (5 bases). Germline CDR1 is SGHVS and CDR2 is FQNEAQ. Trimming stripped 6 bases from V and 2 bases from J, with 17 bases between. The CDR3 runs to 15 residues. The CDR3 DNA is TGTGCCAGCAGACCCCCCGGCAGGGTCGCCTACGAGCAGTACTTC. This gives the protein CASRPPGRVAYEQYF.

This chain links TRBV6-5 with TRBJ1-2, with 8 bases aligning to TRBD1. This CDR3 spans 14 amino acids. The V and J ends lost 0 bases and 6 bases, in that order; junction bases with no gene match: 3. CDR1 and CDR2 from the germline V gene are MNHEY and SVGAGI. As DNA, the CDR3 is TGTGCCAGCAGTTACTCGGCAGGGGGCCATGGCTACACCTTC. This translates into CASSYSAGGHGYTF.

The count of this clone is one. The chain links TRBV10-3 to TRBJ2-3, with 7 bases identical to TRBD1. The CDR3 sequence is 16 residues long. CDR1 and CDR2 (germline): ENHRY, SYGVKD. The V gene end was trimmed by 2 bases and the J gene end by 2 bases; junction bases not matched to a gene: 7. CDR3: CAISERGGSHTDTQYF. CDR3 DNA: TGTGCCATCAGTGAGCGAGGGGGCTCTCACACAGATACGCAGTATTTT.

This clone was counted once. J is TRBJ2-7 and V is TRBV7-2; 13 bases line up with TRBD2. The CDR3 runs 14 residues. The V segment lost 8 bases and the J segment 2 bases; nucleotides outside the gene matches: 3. Germline CDR1 SGHTA, CDR2 FQGNSA. CDR3 DNA: TGTGCCAGCGGAGGGACTAGCGGGACCTACGAGCAGTACTTC. Protein product: CASGGTSGTYEQYF.

The chain employs TRBV14 and TRBJ2-7; 8 bases fit TRBD2. Germline V gene lookup returns CDR1 SGHDN and CDR2 FVKESK. The trim removed 4 bases at V and 3 bases at J, leaving 8 bases unmatched. There are 15 residues in the CDR3. This chain's CDR3 is CASSLGSGRYYEQYF. CDR3 nucleotide sequence: TGTGCCAGCAGCCTGGGGAGCGGGAGATACTACGAGCAGTACTTC. Together with reference TRBV14 and TRBJ2-7, the CDR3 gives the full variable domain: EAGVTQFPSHSVIEKGQTVTLRCDPISGHDNLYWYRRVMGKEIKFLLHFVKESKQDESGMPNNRFLAERTGGTYSTLKVQPAELEDSGVYFCASSLGSGRYYEQYFGPGTRLTVT.

This chain links TRBV30 with TRBJ2-1; 12 bases map to TRBD2. Germline CDR1 is GTSNPN and CDR2 is SVGIG (reference sequence). The trim removed 6 bases at V and 0 bases at J, leaving 15 bases unmatched. There are 19 residues in the CDR3. The DNA for the CDR3 is TGTGCCTGCCCCCTGGGAACTAGCGGGAGGCCATTCTCCTACAATGAGCAGTTCTTC. It is translated as CACPLGTSGRPFSYNEQFF.

The rearrangement joins TRBV27 to TRBJ2-7; D is perhaps TRBD2 (5 bases). The CDR3 covers 15 residues. Germline lookup yields CDR1 MNHEY and CDR2 SMNVEV (reference sequence). V was shortened by 5 bases and J by 5 bases, with 19 bases between the two germline ends. The CDR3 sequence: CASSTRTGLMDEQYF. CDR3 nucleotides: TGTGCCAGCAGTACTCGGACGGGGTTGATGGACGAGCAGTACTTC.

Only a few counts were recorded for this clone. The gene calls are TRBV10-3 and TRBJ2-1, with 10 positions matching TRBD1. The germline gives CDR1 ENHRY, CDR2 SYGVKD. J was trimmed by 8 bases and V by 7 bases; bases with no gene match: 11. The CDR3 sequence is 15 residues long. The CDR3: CAINRGTGELDEQFF. The CDR3 nucleotides are TGTGCCATCAACCGGGGGACAGGGGAATTGGATGAGCAGTTCTTC.

This chain links TRBV4-1 with TRBJ1-3; TRBD1 might be the D (5 bases). Per the germline V gene, CDR1 is MGHRA and CDR2 is YSYEKL. This CDR3 comprises 17 residues. V was clipped by 0 bases and J by 1 base, with 13 bases between them. This CDR3 is CASSQDQGEGSGNTIYF. The DNA of the CDR3 is TGCGCCAGCAGCCAAGATCAAGGGGAGGGATCTGGAAACACCATATATTTT.

The chain couples TRBV19 to TRBJ2-5; D ambiguous. Germline-derived CDR1 and CDR2 are LNHDA and SQIVND (reference sequence). The V gene lost 0 bases and the J gene lost 7 bases, with 15 bases spanning the gap. CDR3 size: 15 residues. The CDR3 region is CASSIEGSGLGTQYF. The DNA of the CDR3 is TGTGCCAGTAGTATAGAAGGGTCCGGGTTGGGGACCCAGTACTTC.

The V call is TRBV2, the J call TRBJ1-5; no clear D. Trimming shortened V by 3 bases and J by 0 bases, and 6 bases separated the two germline ends. Germline V lookup: CDR1 SNHLY, CDR2 FYNNEI. The CDR3 length is 14 residues. DNA of the CDR3: TGTGCCAGCAGTGATTGGGTTAGCAATCAGCCCCAGCATTTT. The encoded protein is CASSDWVSNQPQHF.

The gene calls are TRBV6-5 and TRBJ2-7; the D gene could be TRBD1 or TRBD2 (5 bases each). This CDR3 spans 12 amino acids. Trimming left V 5 bases short and J 3 bases short, with 8 bases between. CDR1 and CDR2 from the germline V gene are MNHEY and SVGAGI. Here the CDR3 DNA reads TGTGCCAGCAGTAGGGACGTCTACGAGCAGTACTTC. It codes for CASSRDVYEQYF.

The gene calls are TRBV6-5 and TRBJ2-5, with D perhaps TRBD1 or TRBD2 (5 bases each). CDR1 is MNHEY, CDR2 SVGAGI, per germline. Trimming stripped 2 bases from V and 4 bases from J, with 8 bases between. This CDR3 contains 13 residues. CDR3 protein: CASSYRGRETQYF. The CDR3 coding sequence is TGTGCCAGCAGTTACCGGGGACGAGAGACCCAGTACTTC.

This clone was seen a few times. The genes are TRBV21-1 and TRBJ2-4; the table names TRBD1, a call not compared with the DNA. TRBV21-1 constitutes a pseudogene. This CDR3 is 20 amino acids long. CDR3 nucleotide sequence: TGTGCCAGCAGCTCGGAACTAGGGGCGACAGGACCAGGAGCCAAAAACATTCAGTACTTC. Translation: CASSSELGATGPGAKNIQYF.